The sequence of this TCR beta chain was determined in a study of blood T cell repertoires in COVID-19. About the research overall: There were acute and convalescent COVID-19 samples, and they came from the United States, Italy and Spain. Sources were T cells, B-cell-depleted T cells, or PBMCs; the material itself was cDNA or gDNA.

Original data processing: Reference gene primer amplification gave nucleated cell count estimates. The protocol was immunoSEQ multiplex PCR, while the TCRdb copy is restricted to in-frame clones and leaves out a portion. D and trimming were read from the DNA, whereas the V and J calls and clone size are those reported in that table. The sample carries about 420,000 clones, roughly 89% recorded once. This clone has a handful of counts. V lost 8 bases and J lost 5, with 12 bases in between. Per the germline V gene, CDR1 is MGHRA and CDR2 is YSYEKL. The CDR3 runs 13 residues. Seattle researchers signed up patients amid active infection and tracked them longitudinally.

The TCR originated in a man between 18 and 35 years old with COVID-19, enrolled during active disease. Sequencing was performed on peripheral blood. The rearrangement uses TRBV4-1 and TRBJ2-2; D is perhaps TRBD1 (5 bases). CDR3 bases: TGCGCCAGCGCAGAACAGGCAACCGGGGAGCTGTTTTTT. It encodes CASAEQATGELFF.